The 28 T cell receptor beta chains given below trace back to one sample, sequenced in a study of technical replicates of blood from a few donors. Assay: immunoSEQ multiplex PCR; the TCRdb copy retains only in-frame clones and omits some. In the table there are 75,000 to 85,000 clones, about 81% of which are singletons. The sample taken for sequencing was PBMCs. The receptors originated from a human donor in good health. Some clones in this sample may be carry-over from other donors' samples.

The CDR3: CAWSRDTIYF. CDR3 nucleotides: TGTGCCTGGAGTCGAGACACCATATATTTT. The chain carries TRBV30 and TRBJ1-3; D not certain. V lost 2 bases, J lost 8 bases, and 4 bases lay in between. Looked up from germline, CDR1 is GTSNPN and CDR2 is SVGIG (reference sequence). CDR3 size: 10 residues.

There are a few counts of this clone. This chain uses TRBV6-1 with TRBJ2-3; 10 bases line up with TRBD2. The V segment lost 4 bases and the J segment 3 bases; nucleotides outside the gene matches: 7. The CDR3 has 16 residues. Germline V gene lookup returns CDR1 MNHNS and CDR2 SASEGT. Here the CDR3 reads CASSGSIAGGTDTQYF. The CDR3 nucleotides read TGTGCCAGCAGTGGCAGTATAGCGGGAGGTACAGATACGCAGTATTTT.

The chain is built from TRBV30 and TRBJ2-1; TRBD2 aligns across 9 bases. This CDR3 is built from 15 residues. Germline lookup yields CDR1 GTSNPN and CDR2 SVGIG (reference sequence). DNA for the CDR3: TGTGCTGAGACACCCCAGGGACTAGCAGTCAATGAGCAGTTCTTC. This gives the protein CAETPQGLAVNEQFF. Supplemented by reference TRBV30 and TRBJ2-1, the full variable domain reads SQTIHQWPATLVQPVGSPLSLECTVEGTSNPNLYWYRQAAGRGLQLLFYSVGIGQISSEVPQNLSASRPQDRQFILSSKKLLLSDSGFYLCAETPQGLAVNEQFFGPGTRLTVL.

The genes are TRBV6-5 and TRBJ2-1, with D perhaps TRBD1 (5 bases). The germline V gene encodes CDR1 MNHEY and CDR2 SVGAGI. The CDR3 has 15 amino acids. V was pared by 2 bases and J by 9 bases, with 17 bases between. As DNA, the CDR3 is TGTGCCAGCAGTTACGCGCCAGGAAGGCAGGGTGAGCAGTTCTTC. Protein product: CASSYAPGRQGEQFF.

This clone was observed once. The chain is built from TRBV4-3 and TRBJ1-2, with D perhaps TRBD1 (5 bases). CDR3 length equals 12 residues. The V end was cut by 1 base, the J end by 8 bases, with 8 bases between. Germline V gene data show CDR1 as LGHNA and CDR2 as YSLEER. The CDR3 reads CASSQGQWGYTF. CDR3 DNA: TGCGCCAGCAGCCAAGGACAGTGGGGCTACACCTTC.

This chain joins TRBV2 and TRBJ1-5, with 7 bases that match TRBD1. V lost 7 bases, J lost 4 bases, and 19 bases stayed unmatched. Germline values: CDR1 SNHLY, CDR2 FYNNEI. CDR3 length: 18 residues. The CDR3 nucleotides read TGTGCCAGCATGGGGGAACCCGAACAGGGGTTTACTAATCAGCCCCAGCATTTT. Translation gives CASMGEPEQGFTNQPQHF.

CDR3 nucleotides: TGTGCCAGCAGATTACTTGACTACGAGCAGTACTTC. Encoded protein: CASRLLDYEQYF. The chain has TRBV2 and TRBJ2-7; unclear D gene. Germline loops: CDR1 SNHLY, CDR2 FYNNEI. V lost 6 bases to trimming and J lost 3 bases, with 9 bases between them. The CDR3 spans 12 residues.

The genes are TRBV30 and TRBJ1-1; a possible D gene is TRBD1 (5 bases). This CDR3 contains 15 residues. V lost 3 bases and J 0 bases, leaving 14 bases between the germline ends. Germline values: CDR1 GTSNPN, CDR2 SVGIG (reference sequence). The CDR3: CAWSTWGSMNTEAFF. The DNA of the CDR3 is TGTGCCTGGAGCACGTGGGGCAGCATGAACACTGAAGCTTTCTTT.

J is TRBJ1-2 and V is TRBV14; tentative D call: TRBD1 (5 bases). The CDR3 has 13 residues. Trimming stripped 4 bases from V and 6 bases from J, with 12 bases between. Germline-derived CDR1 and CDR2 are SGHDN and FVKESK. CDR3 residues: CASSLLRGNGYTF. DNA of the CDR3: TGTGCCAGCAGCCTTCTTCGGGGGAATGGCTACACCTTC.

The CDR3 DNA reads as TGCGCCAGCAGCAAAGGCGTGGGCCAGCCCCAGCATTTT. Translation: CASSKGVGQPQHF. The J gene is TRBJ1-5, the V gene TRBV4-3; D remains ambiguous. CDR1 and CDR2 from the germline V gene are LGHNA and YSLEER. V lost 5 bases to trimming and J lost 7 bases, with 12 bases between them. There are 13 residues in the CDR3.

The chain employs TRBV6-5 and TRBJ1-2; D ambiguous. The CDR3 has 15 residues. With 6 bases removed from V and 0 bases from J, the gap between germline ends came to 14 bases. CDR1 and CDR2 (germline): MNHEY, SVGAGI. CDR3 sequence reads: CASSLARGTNYGYTF. CDR3 bases: TGTGCCAGCAGCTTAGCCCGGGGAACTAACTATGGCTACACCTTC.

The genes are TRBV27 and TRBJ2-7; TRBD1 matches at 9 bases. From germline, CDR1 is MNHEY and CDR2 SMNVEV (reference sequence). J was trimmed by 3 bases and V by 8 bases; bases with no gene match: 5. The CDR3 spans 13 residues. DNA of the CDR3: TGTGCCAGCCGCGGACAGGGGCGCTACGAGCAGTACTTC. It codes for CASRGQGRYEQYF.

The chain combines TRBV7-6 with TRBJ1-4, with 11 bases fitting TRBD1. The ends lost 3 bases at V and 7 bases at J; junction bases unmatched: 4. The CDR3 contains 15 residues. Germline lookup yields CDR1 SGHVS and CDR2 FNYEAQ. The CDR3 spells CASSFRTGGGEKLFF. In DNA, the CDR3 is TGTGCCAGCAGCTTCCGGACAGGGGGCGGTGAAAAACTGTTTTTT.

The chain uses TRBV6-4 and TRBJ2-7; D is perhaps TRBD2 (7 bases). The V end was cut by 6 bases, the J end by 6 bases, with 15 bases between. From germline, CDR1 is MRHNA and CDR2 SNTAGT. The CDR3 has 13 residues. The CDR3 bases are TGTGCCAGCAGGGGAGGGGGGCTAAGCGAGCAGTACTTC. Protein sequence: CASRGGGLSEQYF.

The rearrangement uses TRBV4-3 and TRBJ2-1; TRBD2 agrees at 9 bases. This CDR3 region has 22 residues. The V gene end was trimmed by 0 bases and the J gene end by 0 bases; junction bases not matched to a gene: 18. The germline gives CDR1 LGHNA, CDR2 YSLEER. CDR3 sequence reads: CASSQEVFGVRERGVSYNEQFF. DNA for the CDR3: TGCGCCAGCAGCCAAGAGGTGTTCGGGGTAAGAGAGCGGGGGGTCTCCTACAATGAGCAGTTCTTC.

The chain recombines TRBV7-9 with TRBJ2-7; 10 positions match TRBD1. J gave up 2 bases and V 0 bases, and 1 base lay outside the gene matches. CDR1 SEHNR and CDR2 FQNEAQ come from the germline V gene (reference sequence). This CDR3 comprises 15 residues. This chain's CDR3 is CASSLAGQGTYEQYF. CDR3 nucleotides: TGTGCCAGCAGCTTAGCGGGACAGGGGACCTACGAGCAGTACTTC.

The chain carries TRBV13 and TRBJ2-2; D may be TRBD2 (5 bases). Germline values: CDR1 PRHDT, CDR2 FYEKMQ (reference sequence). V lost 2 bases, J lost 4 bases, and 8 bases lay in between. The CDR3 has 14 residues. The CDR3 nucleotides are TGTGCCAGCAGCTTAACCGAGGGCACCGGGGAGCTGTTTTTT. This translates into CASSLTEGTGELFF.

The V call is TRBV9, the J call TRBJ1-1, with TRBD1 matching 9 bases. Germline lookup yields CDR1 SGDLS and CDR2 YYNGEE. Germline trimming cut 0 bases from V and 0 bases from J; bases unmatched to any gene: 3. The CDR3 has 16 amino acids. The CDR3: CASSVGTGVMNTEAFF. CDR3 DNA sequence: TGTGCCAGCAGCGTAGGGACAGGGGTCATGAACACTGAAGCTTTCTTT.

The rearrangement links TRBV13 to TRBJ2-6; D gene ambiguous. The germline V and J ends were trimmed by 5 bases and 0 bases, with 5 bases remaining between them. Germline V gene lookup returns CDR1 PRHDT and CDR2 FYEKMQ (reference sequence). The CDR3 sequence is 14 residues long. CDR3 protein: CASSLLSGANVLTF. CDR3 coding DNA: TGTGCCAGCAGCCTCCTCTCTGGGGCCAACGTCCTGACTTTC. The complete variable domain, with remaining parts taken from reference TRBV13 and TRBJ2-6, reads AAGVIQSPRHLIKEKRETATLKCYPIPRHDTVYWYQQGPGQDPQFLISFYEKMQSDKGSIPDRFSAQQFSDYHSELNMSSLELGDSALYFCASSLLSGANVLTFGAGSRLTVL.

The chain has TRBV7-9 and TRBJ2-1; 9 positions agree with TRBD1. J lost 2 bases, V lost 0 bases, and 2 bases had no gene match. Germline V lookup: CDR1 SEHNR, CDR2 FQNEAQ (reference sequence). CDR3 length: 16 amino acids. The CDR3 sequence is CASSLARQGAYNEQFF. The CDR3 region has the DNA TGTGCCAGCAGCTTAGCTCGACAGGGGGCCTACAATGAGCAGTTCTTC.

This chain's CDR3 is CASSLVSGGQETQYF. The CDR3 coding sequence is TGCGCCAGCAGCTTGGTGTCCGGGGGACAAGAGACCCAGTACTTC. The chain links TRBV5-1 to TRBJ2-5, with D possibly matching TRBD2 (6 bases). Trimming cost V 0 bases and J 2 bases, with 11 bases left between them. CDR3 size: 15 residues. Germline V gene data show CDR1 as SGHRS and CDR2 as YFSETQ.

In this sample, this clone turned up a few times. V gene TRBV9 combines with J gene TRBJ2-6, with a weak D call TRBD1 (6 bases). The length of the CDR3 is 18 residues. Germline CDR1 SGDLS, CDR2 YYNGEE. The V end was cut by 0 bases, the J end by 0 bases, with 13 bases between. CDR3 in amino acids: CASSVAGQGGSGANVLTF. Here the CDR3 DNA reads TGTGCCAGCAGCGTAGCGGGACAAGGCGGCTCTGGGGCCAACGTCCTGACTTTC.

The chain combines TRBV6-1 with TRBJ2-7; D remains unclear. Germline loops: CDR1 MNHNS, CDR2 SASEGT. This CDR3 has 13 residues. With 4 bases removed from V and 0 bases from J, the gap between germline ends came to 7 bases. DNA of the CDR3: TGTGCCAGCAGTGTCCATTTCTCCTACGAGCAGTACTTC. Translated, it gives CASSVHFSYEQYF.

The chain has TRBV12-2 and TRBJ2-1; TRBD2 is taken as the D call from the table, unchecked against the DNA. TRBV12-2 is assigned pseudogene status. This CDR3 spans 18 amino acids. The CDR3 nucleotides read TGTGCAAGTCGCTTACCCGCCCAAGAGCGGGGGGGTGACAATGAGCAGTTCTTC. Its translation: CASRLPAQERGGDNEQFF.

The chain is built from TRBV2 and TRBJ1-5; 9 bases line up with TRBD1. Germline V gives CDR1 SNHLY, CDR2 FYNNEI. The ends lost 6 bases at V and 5 bases at J; junction bases unmatched: 5. The CDR3 spans 14 residues. The CDR3 bases are TGTGCCAGCAGCCGGGACAGGGTATATCAGCCCCAGCATTTT. This gives the protein CASSRDRVYQPQHF.

This clone was observed a handful of times. The CDR3 here is CAWVLRTGDGYTF. In DNA form, the CDR3 reads TGTGCCTGGGTACTTCGGACAGGGGATGGCTACACCTTC. The V call is TRBV30, the J call TRBJ1-2; 9 bases line up with TRBD1. With V trimmed by 5 bases and J by 6 bases, 7 bases remained unmatched. The germline gives CDR1 GTSNPN, CDR2 SVGIG (reference sequence). The CDR3 length is 13 residues.

The CDR3, as DNA: TGCGCCAGCAGCTTGTTTATCGGGGGAGGCACAGATACGCAGTATTTT. Translation: CASSLFIGGGTDTQYF. This chain joins TRBV5-1 and TRBJ2-3; possibly TRBD2 for D (6 bases). The CDR3 runs to 16 residues. Trimming left V 1 base short and J 1 base short, with 13 bases between. From germline, CDR1 is SGHRS and CDR2 YFSETQ.

This chain connects TRBV19 to TRBJ1-2, with D perhaps matching TRBD1 (5 bases). This CDR3 has 16 residues. With 11 bases removed from V and 5 bases from J, the gap between germline ends came to 27 bases. CDR1 and CDR2 (germline): LNHDA, SQIVND (reference sequence). CDR3 bases: TGTGCCTGCCGACCTACCCTGAGGCAGGGCACTTATGGCTACACCTTC. Amino acids: CACRPTLRQGTYGYTF.